The T cell receptor beta chain under discussion was sequenced for a study of blood T cell repertoires in COVID-19. Background on the study: Sites in the United States, Italy and Spain provided acute and convalescent COVID-19 samples. From T cells, B-cell-depleted T cells, or PBMCs came the material, which was cDNA or gDNA.

The length of the CDR3 is 14 residues. V was pared by 1 base and J by 9 bases, with 6 bases of the junction left unmatched. Per germline, CDR1 SGHNT and CDR2 YYREEE (reference sequence). Repertoires were generated with immunoSEQ multiplex PCR, while TCRdb's copy carries only in-frame clones and drops some. In the table there are some 83,000 clones, around 80% of which are singletons. The TCR comes from a human donor in a cohort sampled during active COVID-19. V and J are TRBV5-4 and TRBJ2-1; 8 nucleotides line up with TRBD2. Sample: peripheral blood. Here the CDR3 DNA reads TGTGCCAGCAGCTTGTCCAGCGGGGGAGGTGAGCAGTTCTTC. This sequence encodes CASSLSSGGGEQFF.